The rows below give T cell receptor beta chains drawn from one sample of a study of blood T cell repertoires in COVID-19. Libraries were prepared by immunoSEQ multiplex PCR; TCRdb keeps only in-frame clonotypes and omits some of them. The sample holds approximately 200,000 clones, about 90% seen once. The sequenced sample consisted of PBMCs or T cells enriched from blood (not recorded which). The source of these receptors is a man aged 25 to 45 who had recovered from COVID-19. Both conserved end residues are part of each CDR3. The order of the fields is J gene, clone size, V gene, CDR3 length, D gene, CDR3 DNA, CDR3 protein. A D gene is named only where the DNA matches it firmly. Not every row has a clone size; where given, it reads once, few, many or a size class.

>TRBJ2-1|NA|TRBV27|16|NA
TGTGCCAGCAGTTCTCGCTTGAGGCTAGGGGCCCATGAGCAGTTCTTC
CASSSRLRLGAHEQFF
>TRBJ1-2|NA|TRBV2|14|TRBD1
TGTGCCAGCACCCGGGACAGGGCTAACTATGGCTACACCTTC
CASTRDRANYGYTF
>TRBJ1-4|NA|TRBV7-8|16|TRBD1
TGTGCCAGCAGCTTAGGGACAGGGGGCACTAATGAAAAACTGTTTTTT
CASSLGTGGTNEKLFF
>TRBJ1-5|NA|TRBV5-1|16|NA
TGCGCCAGCAGCTCCCGACAGGCCCCCTACCATCAGCCCCAGCATTTT
CASSSRQAPYHQPQHF
>TRBJ1-1|NA|TRBV11-2|17|NA
TGTGCCAGCAGCTTATCGGGAATAGGACGGCTGAACACTGAAGCTTTCTTT
CASSLSGIGRLNTEAFF
>TRBJ1-2|few|TRBV6-5|14|NA
TGTGCCAGCAGTTATCGAGGAGTAGGCTATGGCTACACCTTC
CASSYRGVGYGYTF
>TRBJ1-1|NA|TRBV29-1|13|TRBD1
TGCAGCTACTCGGGACAGGGGGCACCTGAAGCTTTCTTT
CSYSGQGAPEAFF
>TRBJ2-1|NA|TRBV5-8|17|TRBD2
TGTGCCAGCAGCCCACAAGAGCGGGAGACGGTGGGCAATGAGCAGTTCTTC
CASSPQERETVGNEQFF
>TRBJ2-5|NA|TRBV4-3|16|TRBD2
TGCGCCAGCAGCCAAATACTAGCGGGAGTAGGAGAGACCCAGTACTTC
CASSQILAGVGETQYF
>TRBJ1-3|NA|TRBV6-5|15|NA
TGTGCCAGCAGTTACTCGACAGACTCTGGAAACACCATATATTTT
CASSYSTDSGNTIYF
>TRBJ2-3|NA|TRBV27|16|TRBD2
TGTGCCAGCAGTTTCACTAGCGGGAGGCGCACAGATACGCAGTATTTT
CASSFTSGRRTDTQYF
>TRBJ1-1|NA|TRBV12-5|18|TRBD1
TGTGCTAGTGGTTTGGCTCTGACAGGGCAGAGATGGGTAACTGAAGCTTTCTTT
CASGLALTGQRWVTEAFF
>TRBJ1-4|NA|TRBV29-1|12|NA
TGCAGCGTTGACGGCGGGAGTGAAAAACTGTTTTTT
CSVDGGSEKLFF
>TRBJ2-6|NA|TRBV27|18|TRBD1
TGTGCCAGCAGTTTCCGCGGACAGGGCGTGACAGGGGCCAACGTCCTGACTTTC
CASSFRGQGVTGANVLTF
>TRBJ2-3|NA|TRBV18|11|NA
TGTGCCAGCTCCGGTTCAGATACGCAGTATTTT
CASSGSDTQYF
>TRBJ1-6|NA|TRBV6-5|14|NA
TGTGCCAGCAGTTCCACGACAATTAATTCACCCCTCCACTTT
CASSSTTINSPLHF
>TRBJ2-7|NA|TRBV11-2|15|TRBD2
TGTGCCAGCAGCTTAGTCGCGGGAGGGTTCGACGAGCAGTACTTC
CASSLVAGGFDEQYF
>TRBJ1-3|NA|TRBV7-9|13|NA
TGTGCCAGCAGCTTCACAGAGGGAAACACCATATATTTT
CASSFTEGNTIYF
>TRBJ2-7|NA|TRBV2|14|NA
TGTGCCAGCAGTGAAAAGGGGGGGCTCTACGAGCAGTACTTC
CASSEKGGLYEQYF
>TRBJ1-3|NA|TRBV4-1|19|NA
TGCGCCAGCAGCCAAGATAATTCAGTATCGGAGGTATCTGGAAACACCATATATTTT
CASSQDNSVSEVSGNTIYF
>TRBJ1-2|NA|TRBV5-4|15|NA
TGTGCCAGCAGCTTATCGGGGAGTGGGTGGCGTGGCTACACCTTC
CASSLSGSGWRGYTF